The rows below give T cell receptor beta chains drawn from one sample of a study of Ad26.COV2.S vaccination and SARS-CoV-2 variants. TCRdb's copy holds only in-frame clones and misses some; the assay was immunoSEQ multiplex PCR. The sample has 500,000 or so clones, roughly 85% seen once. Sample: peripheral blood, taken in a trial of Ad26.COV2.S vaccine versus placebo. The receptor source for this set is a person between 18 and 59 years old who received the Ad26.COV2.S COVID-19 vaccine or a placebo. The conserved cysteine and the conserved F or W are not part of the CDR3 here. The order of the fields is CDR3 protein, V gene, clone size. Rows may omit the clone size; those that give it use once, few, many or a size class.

ILAGVKYNTGELF,TRBV28,-
ASSYLPGSSGNTIY,TRBV6-5,-
ASTGSMSGGYT,TRBV2,-
ATSSDYGGETPYEQY,TRBV15,-
ASSIQGAPGNTIY,TRBV7-9,-
ASKPMTSPQFAQF,TRBV19,once
ASSFGGNRNYGYT,TRBV5-6,-
ASSLAHRRFPTDTQY,TRBV13,-
ASSLTSLYEQY,TRBV28,-
ASSPLDRASNQPQH,TRBV18,-
ASSSSIGTPSGDTQY,TRBV7-8,-
ASSEISYNSPLH,TRBV6-1,-
ASSYIRDEQY,TRBV6-6,-
ASSPWTGRYNEQF,TRBV18,-
ATSGTPNSPLH,TRBV6-5,-
ASGTSNTGELF,TRBV5-1,-
ASSQRAGGYT,TRBV3-1/TRBV3-2,-
ASSEGRTTNNEQF,TRBV6-1,-
ASSPEGLYEQF,TRBV5-1,-
ASNRQGTIYNEQF,TRBV5-8,-
ASSRGPDREYGYT,TRBV5-4,-
ASSYKEQY,TRBV7-2,-
ASSLAGQQETQY,TRBV7-9,-
ASSQDLGTVNSNSPLH,TRBV4-3,once
ASSVRPGVESEDGYT,TRBV5-1,-
ASSQDLAGSGSPLH,TRBV14,-
ASSLSQGPTGELF,TRBV7-2,-
ASSYFRATEAF,TRBV6-5,-
ASSALNEKLF,TRBV10-2,-
ATSRGDRGAGRQF,TRBV15,-
ASSLSDRKYEQY,TRBV27,-
ASSPFQGAYGYT,TRBV19,-
ASSLGENTEAF,TRBV12-3/TRBV12-4,few
ASSQEITSGRGEQF,TRBV14,-
ASSEALLPHGGARRKTQY,TRBV6-1,-
ASSQEDNRDYGYT,TRBV4-2,few
ASSTPPAGAGIYNEQF,TRBV7-9,-
ASSYSRRGAVQPQH,TRBV6-2/TRBV6-3,-
ASSLGVGYTIY,TRBV7-6,-
ASSEGAGELF,TRBV2,-
ASSVGGRAGTDTQY,TRBV9,-
ASSLGASFNYGYT,TRBV7-2,-
ASSVLRTGGTDTQY,TRBV7-8,-
ASSYDRLEQY,TRBV6-5,-
ASSILSGMTDTQY,TRBV19,-
AISQARNTEAF,TRBV10-3,-
AWSRDTGNTIY,TRBV30,once
ASSPRGLASGELF,TRBV7-3,-
ATERRAGELF,TRBV15,-
ASSWGLADTDTQY,TRBV7-9,-
AWRGGAPISSQY,TRBV30,-
ASSIGGHANEQF,TRBV19,-
ASSLQTNTEAF,TRBV7-8,-
ASSPPGSNQPQH,TRBV28,-
ASSPGGRTNYGYT,TRBV4-2,-